This T cell receptor (beta chain) was documented in a study of T cells in pancreatic ductal adenocarcinoma. This clone is medium-sized within its sample. Its specificity is unknown. Clones were read by immunoSEQ multiplex PCR, and TCRdb kept only the in-frame ones, dropping some. The data hold about 9,400 clones, with around 66% observed a single time. Selected pancreatic ductal adenocarcinoma patients had undergone surgery without neoadjuvant therapy. General study findings and limits: Results skew toward the minority of patients with early-stage disease. Compared with tumor, blood showed more total productive templates and about 8-fold more clonotypes. Enrichment of CD45RO+ effector over naive T cells in tumors may bias clonality. Blood clonality (roughly 0.07) did not differ significantly from tumor (about 0.12).

V lost 2 bases, J lost 2 bases, and 2 bases stayed unmatched. The germline V gene has CDR1 LGHNA and CDR2 YNFKEQ. This CDR3 is built from 15 residues. The chain recombines TRBV4-2 with TRBJ2-7; 11 nucleotides align to TRBD1. The source is a human donor with pancreatic ductal adenocarcinoma. The material sequenced was pancreatic tumor tissue. The DNA for the CDR3 is TGTGCCAGCAGCCAATTGGACAGGGGGCCCTACGAGCAGTACTTC. This encodes CASSQLDRGPYEQYF.